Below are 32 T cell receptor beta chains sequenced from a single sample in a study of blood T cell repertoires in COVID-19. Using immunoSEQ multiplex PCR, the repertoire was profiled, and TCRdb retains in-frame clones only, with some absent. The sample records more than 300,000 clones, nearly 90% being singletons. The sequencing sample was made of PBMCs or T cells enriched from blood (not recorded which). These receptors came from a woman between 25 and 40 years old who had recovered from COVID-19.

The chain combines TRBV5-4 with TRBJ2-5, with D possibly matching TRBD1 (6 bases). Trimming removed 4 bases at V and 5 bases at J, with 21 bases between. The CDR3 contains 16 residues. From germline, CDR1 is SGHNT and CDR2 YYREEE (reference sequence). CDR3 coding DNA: TGTGCCAGCAGCCCGGTCGGGACACCGGTCGCGGAGACCCAGTACTTC. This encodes CASSPVGTPVAETQYF.

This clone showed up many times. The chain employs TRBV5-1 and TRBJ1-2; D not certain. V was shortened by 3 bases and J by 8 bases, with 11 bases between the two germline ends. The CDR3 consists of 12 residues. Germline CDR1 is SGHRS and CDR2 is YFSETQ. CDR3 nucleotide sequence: TGCGCCAGCAGCTACTCGGAGGAAGGCTACACCTTC. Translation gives CASSYSEEGYTF.

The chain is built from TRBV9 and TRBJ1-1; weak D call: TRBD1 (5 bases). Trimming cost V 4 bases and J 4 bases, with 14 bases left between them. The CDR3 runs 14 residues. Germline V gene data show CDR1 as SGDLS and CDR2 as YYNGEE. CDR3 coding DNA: TGTGCCAGCAGCCGCTCCGGGGGGGGCACTGAAGCTTTCTTT. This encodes CASSRSGGGTEAFF.

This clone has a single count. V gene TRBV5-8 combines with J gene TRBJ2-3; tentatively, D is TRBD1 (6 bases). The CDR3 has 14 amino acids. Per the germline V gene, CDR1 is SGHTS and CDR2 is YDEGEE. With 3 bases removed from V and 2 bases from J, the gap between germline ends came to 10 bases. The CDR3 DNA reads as TGTGCCAGCAGCTCACAGGGACCCACAGATACGCAGTATTTT. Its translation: CASSSQGPTDTQYF.

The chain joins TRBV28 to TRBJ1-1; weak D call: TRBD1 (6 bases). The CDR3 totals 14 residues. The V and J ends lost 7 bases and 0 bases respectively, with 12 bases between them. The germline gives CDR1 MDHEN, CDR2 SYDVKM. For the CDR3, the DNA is TGTGCCAGCACCCCGGGACACTTGAACACTGAAGCTTTCTTT. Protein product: CASTPGHLNTEAFF.

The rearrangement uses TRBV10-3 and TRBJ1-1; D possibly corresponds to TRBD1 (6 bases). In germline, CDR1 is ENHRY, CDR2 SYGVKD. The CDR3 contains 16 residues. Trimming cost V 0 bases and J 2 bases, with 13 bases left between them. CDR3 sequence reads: CAISESPGHRNTEAFF. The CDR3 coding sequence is TGTGCCATCAGTGAGTCGCCGGGACACCGAAACACTGAAGCTTTCTTT.

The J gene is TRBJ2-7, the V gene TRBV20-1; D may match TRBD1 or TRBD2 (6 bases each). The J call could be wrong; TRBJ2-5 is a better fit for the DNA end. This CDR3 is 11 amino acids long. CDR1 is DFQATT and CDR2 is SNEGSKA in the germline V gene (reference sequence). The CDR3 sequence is CSATEGGTQYF. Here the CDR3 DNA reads TGCAGTGCTACAGAGGGGGGGACCCAGTACTTC.

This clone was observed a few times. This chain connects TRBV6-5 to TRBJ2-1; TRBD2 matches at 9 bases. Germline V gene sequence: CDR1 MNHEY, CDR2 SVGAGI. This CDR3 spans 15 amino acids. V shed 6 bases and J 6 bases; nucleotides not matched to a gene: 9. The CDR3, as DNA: TGTGCCAGCAGCCTCTCGGGCGGGGGGGCCAATGAGCAGTTCTTC. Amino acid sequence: CASSLSGGGANEQFF.

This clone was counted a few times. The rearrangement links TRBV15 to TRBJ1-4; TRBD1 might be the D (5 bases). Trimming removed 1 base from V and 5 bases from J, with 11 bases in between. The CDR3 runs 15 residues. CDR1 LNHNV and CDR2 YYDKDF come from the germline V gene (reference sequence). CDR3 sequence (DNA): TGTGCCACCAGCAGAGGGAGGGGCGGCAATGAAAAACTGTTTTTT. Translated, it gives CATSRGRGGNEKLFF.

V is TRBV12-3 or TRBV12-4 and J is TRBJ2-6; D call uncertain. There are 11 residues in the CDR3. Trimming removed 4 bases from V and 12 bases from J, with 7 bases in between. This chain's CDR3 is CASSSSGVLTF. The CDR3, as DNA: TGTGCCAGCAGTTCCTCCGGCGTCCTGACTTTC.

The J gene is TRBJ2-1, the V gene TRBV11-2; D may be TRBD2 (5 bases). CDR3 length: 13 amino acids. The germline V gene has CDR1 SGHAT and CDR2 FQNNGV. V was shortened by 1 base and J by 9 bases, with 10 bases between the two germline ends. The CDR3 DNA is TGTGCCAGCAGCTTAGGGGCCCGGGGTGAGCAGTTCTTC. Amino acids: CASSLGARGEQFF.

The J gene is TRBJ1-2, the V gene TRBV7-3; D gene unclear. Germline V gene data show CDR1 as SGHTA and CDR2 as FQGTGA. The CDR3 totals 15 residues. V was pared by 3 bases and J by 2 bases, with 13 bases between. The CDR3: CASSFSGMLNYGYTF. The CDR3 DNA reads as TGTGCCAGCAGCTTCTCAGGTATGTTGAACTATGGCTACACCTTC.

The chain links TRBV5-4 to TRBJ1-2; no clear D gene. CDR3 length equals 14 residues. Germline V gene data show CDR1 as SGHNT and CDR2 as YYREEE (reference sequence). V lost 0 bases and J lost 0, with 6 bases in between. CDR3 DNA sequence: TGTGCCAGCAGCTTGGTTTCAGCTAACTATGGCTACACCTTC. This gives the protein CASSLVSANYGYTF.

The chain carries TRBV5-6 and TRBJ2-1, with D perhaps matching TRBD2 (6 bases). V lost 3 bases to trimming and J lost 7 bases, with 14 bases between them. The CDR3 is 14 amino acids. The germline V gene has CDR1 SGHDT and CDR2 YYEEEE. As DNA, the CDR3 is TGTGCCAGCAGCTACGGGGGAATTTTGAATGAGCAGTTCTTC. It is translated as CASSYGGILNEQFF.

This chain's CDR3 is CASSHAPSGAVLGSGNTIYF. The CDR3 DNA follows: TGCGCCAGCAGCCACGCTCCCTCAGGGGCAGTCTTAGGCTCTGGAAACACCATATATTTT. V is TRBV4-1 and J is TRBJ1-3; D may be TRBD1 (6 bases). The CDR3 extends over 20 amino acids. Trimming shortened V by 3 bases and J by 0 bases, and 24 bases separated the two germline ends. Germline-derived CDR1 and CDR2 are MGHRA and YSYEKL.

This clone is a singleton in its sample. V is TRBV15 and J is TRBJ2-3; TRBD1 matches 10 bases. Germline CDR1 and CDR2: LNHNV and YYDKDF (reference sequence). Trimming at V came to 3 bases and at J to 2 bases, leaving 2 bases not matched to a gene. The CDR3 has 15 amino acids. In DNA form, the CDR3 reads TGTGCCACCAGCAGGGACAGGGGGATCACAGATACGCAGTATTTT. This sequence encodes CATSRDRGITDTQYF.

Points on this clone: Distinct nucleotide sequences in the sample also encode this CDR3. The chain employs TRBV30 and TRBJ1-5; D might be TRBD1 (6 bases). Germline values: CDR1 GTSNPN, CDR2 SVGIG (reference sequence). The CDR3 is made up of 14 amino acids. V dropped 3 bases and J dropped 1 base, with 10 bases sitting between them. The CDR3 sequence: CAWSGDRSNQPQHF. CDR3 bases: TGTGCCTGGAGCGGTGACAGGAGCAATCAGCCCCAGCATTTT.

The CDR3 protein is CASSLDVGFSDSGANVLTF. CDR3 in DNA: TGCGCCAGCAGCTTGGATGTCGGGTTTTCGGACTCTGGGGCCAACGTCCTGACTTTC. The chain recombines TRBV5-1 with TRBJ2-6; D unresolved. This CDR3 comprises 19 residues. Trimming removed 0 bases at V and 0 bases at J, with 16 bases between. Germline-derived CDR1 and CDR2 are SGHRS and YFSETQ.

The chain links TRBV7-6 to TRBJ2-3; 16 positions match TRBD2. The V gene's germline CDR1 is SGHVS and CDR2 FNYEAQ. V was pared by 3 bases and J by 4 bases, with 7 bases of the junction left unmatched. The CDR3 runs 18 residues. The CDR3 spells CASSLGTSGGAVADTQYF. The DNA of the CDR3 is TGTGCCAGCAGCTTGGGGACTAGCGGGGGGGCCGTCGCAGATACGCAGTATTTT.

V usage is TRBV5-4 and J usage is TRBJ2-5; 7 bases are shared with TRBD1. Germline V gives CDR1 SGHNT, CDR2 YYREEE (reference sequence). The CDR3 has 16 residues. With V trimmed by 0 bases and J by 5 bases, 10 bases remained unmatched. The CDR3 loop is CASSLDKNRGLETQYF. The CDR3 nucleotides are TGTGCCAGCAGCTTGGATAAAAATAGGGGGCTGGAGACCCAGTACTTC.

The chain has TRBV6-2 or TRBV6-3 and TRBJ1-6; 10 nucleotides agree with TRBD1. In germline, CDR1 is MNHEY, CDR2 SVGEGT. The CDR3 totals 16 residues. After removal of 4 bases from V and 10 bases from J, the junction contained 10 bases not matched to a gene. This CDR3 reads CASSLYRDRGKSPLHF. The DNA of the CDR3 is TGTGCCAGCAGTTTGTACCGGGACAGGGGCAAATCACCCCTCCACTTT.

In DNA form, the CDR3 reads TGTGCCTGGAGTGTAACGGGGGGGCTAAACACCGGGGAGCTGTTTTTT. It specifies CAWSVTGGLNTGELFF. V gene TRBV30 combines with J gene TRBJ2-2, with 8 bases fitting TRBD2. This CDR3 region has 16 residues. Germline CDR1 and CDR2: GTSNPN and SVGIG (reference sequence). V lost 0 bases, J lost 2 bases, and 5 bases stayed unmatched.

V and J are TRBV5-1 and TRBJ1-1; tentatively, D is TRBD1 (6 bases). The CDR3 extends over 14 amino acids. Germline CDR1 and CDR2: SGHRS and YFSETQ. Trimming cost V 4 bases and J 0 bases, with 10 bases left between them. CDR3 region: CASSAGVVNTEAFF. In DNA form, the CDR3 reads TGCGCCAGCAGCGCAGGGGTCGTGAACACTGAAGCTTTCTTT.

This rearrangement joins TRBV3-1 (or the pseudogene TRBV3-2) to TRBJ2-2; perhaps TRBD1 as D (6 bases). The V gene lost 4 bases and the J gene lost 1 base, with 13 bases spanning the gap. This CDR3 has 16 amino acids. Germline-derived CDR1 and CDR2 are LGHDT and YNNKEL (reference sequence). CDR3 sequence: CASSLPGHRNTGELFF. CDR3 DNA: TGTGCCAGCAGCCTCCCGGGACACCGGAACACCGGGGAGCTGTTTTTT.

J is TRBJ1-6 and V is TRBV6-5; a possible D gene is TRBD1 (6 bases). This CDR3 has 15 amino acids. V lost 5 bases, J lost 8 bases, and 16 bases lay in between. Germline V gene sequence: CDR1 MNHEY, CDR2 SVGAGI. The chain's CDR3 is CASSPTGSRDSPLHF. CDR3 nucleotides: TGTGCCAGCAGTCCCACAGGGTCTCGGGATTCACCCCTCCACTTT.

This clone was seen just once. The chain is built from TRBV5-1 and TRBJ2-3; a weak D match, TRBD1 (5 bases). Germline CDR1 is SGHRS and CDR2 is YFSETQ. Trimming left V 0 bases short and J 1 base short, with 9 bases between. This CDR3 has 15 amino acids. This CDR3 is CASSLDRSRTDTQYF. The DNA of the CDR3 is TGCGCCAGCAGCTTGGACAGGTCCCGCACAGATACGCAGTATTTT.

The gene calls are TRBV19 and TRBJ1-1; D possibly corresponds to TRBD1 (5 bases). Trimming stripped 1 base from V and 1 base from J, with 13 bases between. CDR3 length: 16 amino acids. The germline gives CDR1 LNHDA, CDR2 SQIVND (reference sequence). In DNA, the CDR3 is TGTGCCAGTAGTATAGGGTTTCGGCAGGGGAACACTGAAGCTTTCTTT. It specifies CASSIGFRQGNTEAFF. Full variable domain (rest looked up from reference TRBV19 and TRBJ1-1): DGGITQSPKYLFRKEGQNVTLSCEQNLNHDAMYWYRQDPGQGLRLIYYSQIVNDFQKGDIAEGYSVSREKKESFPLTVTSAQKNPTAFYLCASSIGFRQGNTEAFFGQGTRLTVV.

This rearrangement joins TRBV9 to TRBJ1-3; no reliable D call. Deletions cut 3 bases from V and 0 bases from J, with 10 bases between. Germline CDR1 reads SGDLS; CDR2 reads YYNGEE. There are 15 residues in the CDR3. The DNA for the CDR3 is TGTGCCAGCAGCGGACCGGGGTTCTCTGGAAACACCATATATTTT. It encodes CASSGPGFSGNTIYF.

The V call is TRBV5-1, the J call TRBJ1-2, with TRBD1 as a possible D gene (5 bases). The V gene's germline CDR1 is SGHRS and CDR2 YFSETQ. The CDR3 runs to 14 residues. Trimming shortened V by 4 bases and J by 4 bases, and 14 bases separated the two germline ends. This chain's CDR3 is CASSRVGDTYGYTF. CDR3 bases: TGCGCCAGCAGCCGGGTAGGGGATACCTATGGCTACACCTTC.

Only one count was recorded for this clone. The chain's CDR3 is CASSKRTGAISGNTIYF. Here the CDR3 DNA reads TGTGCCAGCAGCAAGAGGACAGGGGCTATCTCTGGAAACACCATATATTTT. The chain joins TRBV7-9 to TRBJ1-3, with TRBD1 matching 9 bases. The ends lost 5 bases at V and 0 bases at J; junction bases unmatched: 8. There are 17 residues in the CDR3. The germline gives CDR1 SEHNR, CDR2 FQNEAQ (reference sequence).

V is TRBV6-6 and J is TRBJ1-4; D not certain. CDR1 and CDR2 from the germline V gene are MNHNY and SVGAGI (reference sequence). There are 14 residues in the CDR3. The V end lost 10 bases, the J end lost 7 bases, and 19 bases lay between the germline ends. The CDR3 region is CATTPNSAGEKLFF. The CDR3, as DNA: TGTGCCACTACACCAAATTCGGCAGGTGAAAAACTGTTTTTT.

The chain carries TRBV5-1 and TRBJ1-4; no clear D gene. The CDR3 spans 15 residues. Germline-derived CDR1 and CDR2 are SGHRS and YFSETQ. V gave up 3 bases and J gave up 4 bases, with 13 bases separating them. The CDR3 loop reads CASSSLGADNEKLFF. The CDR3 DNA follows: TGCGCCAGCAGCTCCCTTGGAGCTGATAATGAAAAACTGTTTTTT.